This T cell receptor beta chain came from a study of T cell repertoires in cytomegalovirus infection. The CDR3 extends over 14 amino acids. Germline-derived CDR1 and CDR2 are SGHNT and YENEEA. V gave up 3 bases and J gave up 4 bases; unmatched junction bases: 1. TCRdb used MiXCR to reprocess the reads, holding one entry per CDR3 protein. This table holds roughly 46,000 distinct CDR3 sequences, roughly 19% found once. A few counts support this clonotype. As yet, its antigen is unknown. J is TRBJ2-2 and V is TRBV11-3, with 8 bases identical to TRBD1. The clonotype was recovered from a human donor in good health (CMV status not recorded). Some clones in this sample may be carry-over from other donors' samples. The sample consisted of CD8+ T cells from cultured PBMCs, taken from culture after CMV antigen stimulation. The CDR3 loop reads CASSFGQGTGELFF. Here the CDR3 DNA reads TGTGCCAGCAGCTTCGGACAGGGCACCGGGGAGCTGTTTTTT.